This T cell receptor (beta chain) was documented in a study of blood T cell repertoires in COVID-19 (dated by TCRdb to 2018 to 2021). As for the study more broadly: The collaborator samples originated in the United States, Italy and Spain and spanned the acute and convalescent phases of COVID-19. The prospective study material was composed of cDNA or gDNA derived from T cells, B-cell-depleted T cells, or PBMCs. The dataset comprised deeply sampled blood TCRbeta repertoires from subjects exposed to, actively infected with, or recovered from COVID-19. The repertoires were made available in a free public database intended to serve as a resource for research on the immune response to SARS-CoV-2. The samples were drawn from the first 160 participants of the ongoing ImmuneRACE study and from more than 1,000 subjects provided by 6 global collaborators. The sample metadata nearly always contained a de-identified subject ID, COVID-19 status, age in years and sex. Where available, HLA class I and class II types were obtained from metadata supplied by the sample provider rather than from assay-based typing. Beyond this particular receptor, the publication reports: The amount of clinical and demographic metadata varied by source and participant and was provided uncurated.

TCRbeta CDR3 regions were amplified from genomic DNA by means of the immunoSEQ Assay, a bias-controlled multiplex PCR. For the original study's pipeline: The number of nucleated cells in each sample was estimated by amplification of reference gene primers within the assay. Sequence reads were collapsed and filtered to measure the absolute abundance of every unique TCRbeta CDR3 rearrangement. For each sample, productive Simpson clonality was calculated as the square root of Simpson's diversity index over productive rearrangements. The clones in this table, taken by TCRdb from immuneACCESS, are in-frame only. Not every clone is retained; where verified, under half of the shortfall comes from an unresolved V gene, and the cause of the rest is unknown. The DNA gave D and trimming, while V, J and clone size come from that table. This sample has 250,000 or so clones in its table, and roughly 80% of those were observed once. 7.5% to 10% of the sample lies in the top ten.

Collaborating institutions collected whole blood in K2EDTA tubes following their own protocols. For TCRbeta analysis, collaborators shipped samples in one of three forms: frozen whole blood, isolated PBMCs, or DNA extracted from either of those sample types. V lost 1 base and J lost 0 bases, and the count of bases not matched to a germline gene is 8. The CDR3 sequence holds 18 residues, the cysteine and phenylalanine included. This entry keeps only the CDR3 DNA: 54 bases, framed from base 1. Sequences SEHNR (CDR1) and FQNEAQ (CDR2) are obtained from the germline V gene (reference sequence). Remarks on this clone: This receptor's antigen is unknown. No quality values exist for individual bases; no much larger clone is one base distant.

The origin of this receptor is a man older than 75 with acute or convalescent COVID-19. Recombination connected TRBV7-9 to TRBJ2-4; 8 nucleotides in the junction match TRBD1. The specimen was peripheral blood. CDR3 protein: CASSLVGQAGIAKNIQYF. At the DNA level, the sequence is TGTGCCAGCAGCTTAGTGGGACAGGCCGGTATAGCCAAAAACATTCAGTACTTC.